The source of this TCR beta chain is a study of blood T cells in healthy people across ages. A second PCR of about 7 to 12 cycles used a sample-barcoded 5' primer and a J-beta primer mix. Every single cDNA molecule received a tag from a template-switch adaptor with 12 random nucleotides. Every sample gave at least 2.5 million paired-end reads containing CDR3. TCRdb itself ran the 5' RACE reads through MiXCR, one entry per CDR3 protein. The table shows over 600,000 distinct CDR3 sequences, with approximately 40% occurring only once. Note on this clonotype: Its antigen is still unknown.

Study observations and caveats: Getting older went along with TCR beta diversity per million T cells dropping roughly linearly.

J was trimmed by 3 bases and V by 0 bases; bases with no gene match: 6. The germline CDR1 and CDR2 sequences are MGHDK and SYGVNS. The CDR3 length is 17 residues. The TCR comes from an elderly man in good health. The rearrangement links TRBV25-1 to TRBJ1-4, with 8 bases matching TRBD1. The sequencing input was blood. As DNA, the CDR3 is TGTGCCAGCAGTGAATACGCAGGGGGCAGATCTAATGAAAAACTGTTTTTT. It codes for CASSEYAGGRSNEKLFF.